This passage covers 31 T cell receptor beta chains from one sample sequenced in a study of blood T cell repertoires in COVID-19. The table came from immunoSEQ multiplex PCR; TCRdb's copy has only in-frame clones and leaves some out. The sample carries around 250,000 clones, roughly 84% recorded once. Sequences were obtained from PBMCs or T cells enriched from blood (not recorded which). These TCRs come from a man in his fifties or sixties who had recovered from COVID-19.

This clone has just one count. This sequence joins TRBV10-2 and TRBJ1-1; TRBD1 might be the D (6 bases). The CDR3 has 11 amino acids. Germline loops: CDR1 WSHSY, CDR2 SAAADI. Trimming removed 5 bases from V and 11 bases from J, with 12 bases in between. CDR3 loop: CASSQQGEAFF. The CDR3 DNA sequence: TGCGCCAGCAGTCAACAGGGTGAGGCTTTCTTT.

The gene calls are TRBV3-1 (or the pseudogene TRBV3-2) and TRBJ2-5; D remains unclear. The CDR3 spans 13 residues. The germline V gene encodes CDR1 LGHDT and CDR2 YNNKEL (reference sequence). Trimming stripped 4 bases from V and 6 bases from J, with 12 bases between. CDR3 nucleotides: TGTGCCAGCAGCCCGGAGTCAACTCAGACCCAGTACTTC. Its translation: CASSPESTQTQYF.

The genes are TRBV7-8 and TRBJ1-1, with D maybe TRBD1 (5 bases). V was cut by 8 bases and J by 5 bases, with 24 bases left in between. CDR3 size: 16 residues. From germline, CDR1 is SGHVS and CDR2 FQNEAQ. Here the CDR3 DNA reads TGTGCCAGCTTTAAACCCGGATGGAGGGGAAAAACTGAAGCTTTCTTT. It codes for CASFKPGWRGKTEAFF.

The chain couples TRBV11-3 to TRBJ2-7; 8 nucleotides line up with TRBD2. The CDR3 spans 14 residues. Germline CDR1 SGHNT, CDR2 YENEEA. The J segment lost 4 bases and the V segment lost 1 base, leaving 3 bases of the junction unmatched. The CDR3 DNA reads TGTGCCAGCAGCTTAGTAGCGGGGCCTTACGAGCAGTACTTC. Translated: CASSLVAGPYEQYF.

The chain links TRBV10-1 to TRBJ2-2; 7 bases match TRBD2. This CDR3 is built from 14 residues. The V segment lost 2 bases and the J segment 4 bases; nucleotides outside the gene matches: 1. Germline-derived CDR1 and CDR2 are WNHNN and SYGVQD (reference sequence). CDR3 residues: CASSEERGTGELFF. The CDR3 nucleotides are TGCGCCAGCAGTGAGGAGCGGGGCACCGGGGAGCTGTTTTTT.

The CDR3 spells CASADSNYNSPLHF. CDR3 sequence (DNA): TGTGCCAGTGCCGACAGTAACTATAATTCACCCCTCCACTTT. This sequence joins TRBV19 and TRBJ1-6; D might be TRBD1 (5 bases). The length of the CDR3 is 14 residues. The germline gives CDR1 LNHDA, CDR2 SQIVND (reference sequence). The germline V and J ends were trimmed by 8 bases and 3 bases, with 11 bases remaining between them.

A few counts support this clone. The chain has TRBV27 and TRBJ2-2; a weak D match, TRBD2 (5 bases). Germline V gene data show CDR1 as MNHEY and CDR2 as SMNVEV (reference sequence). The CDR3 has 16 residues. Trimming shortened V by 4 bases and J by 6 bases, and 18 bases separated the two germline ends. The CDR3 sequence: CASSSHPGMSPGELFF. The CDR3 DNA is TGTGCCAGCAGTTCCCATCCCGGGATGTCGCCCGGGGAGCTGTTTTTT.

This sequence joins TRBV15 and TRBJ2-1, with 11 positions matching TRBD2. V dropped 1 base and J dropped 11; count of bases not matched to a gene: 4. This CDR3 is built from 14 residues. CDR1 is LNHNV and CDR2 is YYDKDF in the germline V gene (reference sequence). The CDR3 DNA reads TGTGCCACCAGCAGAGTGGGGACTAGCGGTCAGCAGTTCTTC. Protein product: CATSRVGTSGQQFF.

This clone occurred once. The V gene is TRBV7-6, the J gene TRBJ1-1; D gene ambiguous. The CDR3 has 14 residues. With 2 bases removed from V and 4 bases from J, the gap between germline ends came to 11 bases. From germline, CDR1 is SGHVS and CDR2 FNYEAQ. The CDR3 bases are TGTGCCAGCAGCTTATCCAGGTCGAGCACTGAAGCTTTCTTT. Translation: CASSLSRSSTEAFF.

V and J are TRBV28 and TRBJ2-7; no clear D gene. This CDR3 comprises 12 residues. Germline V gene data show CDR1 as MDHEN and CDR2 as SYDVKM. V was cut by 6 bases and J by 4 bases, with 10 bases left in between. The CDR3 DNA sequence: TGTGCCAGCAGGCCGACTGGTTACGAGCAGTACTTC. This translates into CASRPTGYEQYF.

This clone was recorded once. The genes are TRBV5-4 and TRBJ1-3; perhaps TRBD1 as D (6 bases). Germline CDR1 and CDR2: SGHNT and YYREEE (reference sequence). The length of the CDR3 is 16 residues. V was cut by 4 bases and J by 0 bases, with 14 bases left in between. This CDR3 is CASSNRAQTSGNTIYF. CDR3 sequence (DNA): TGTGCCAGCAGCAACAGGGCCCAGACCTCTGGAAACACCATATATTTT.

Only one count was recorded for this clone. The gene calls are TRBV4-2 and TRBJ2-5; 7 nucleotides align to TRBD1. J was trimmed by 5 bases and V by 1 base; bases with no gene match: 7. Germline lookup yields CDR1 LGHNA and CDR2 YNFKEQ. The CDR3 totals 15 residues. For the CDR3, the DNA is TGTGCCAGCAGCCAAGCGGGCGACAGGGCTGAGACCCAGTACTTC. Amino acid sequence: CASSQAGDRAETQYF.

This chain joins TRBV7-8 and TRBJ2-2; 13 nucleotides align to TRBD2. V was clipped by 5 bases and J by 4 bases; unmatched bases: 4. From germline, CDR1 is SGHVS and CDR2 FQNEAQ. CDR3 size: 16 residues. In DNA form, the CDR3 reads TGTGCCAGCAGCATCGGACTAGCGGGGGTCACCGGGGAGCTGTTTTTT. Translation gives CASSIGLAGVTGELFF.

The chain has TRBV12-3 or TRBV12-4 and TRBJ1-2; D is unclear. The CDR3 runs 13 residues. V dropped 3 bases and J dropped 2 bases, with 7 bases sitting between them. The CDR3 loop reads CASSFGRNYGYTF. The CDR3 coding sequence is TGTGCCAGCAGTTTTGGTCGGAACTATGGCTACACCTTC.

The gene calls are TRBV6-5 and TRBJ2-1, with D possibly matching TRBD2 (5 bases). CDR1 is MNHEY, CDR2 SVGAGI, per germline. The CDR3 sequence is 16 residues long. Trimming left V 4 bases short and J 7 bases short, with 20 bases between. The CDR3 reads CASSSLEGALRNEQFF. DNA for the CDR3: TGTGCCAGCAGTTCTCTAGAGGGTGCCCTAAGGAATGAGCAGTTCTTC.

This chain uses TRBV30 with TRBJ1-1; tentatively, D is TRBD1 (5 bases). The CDR3 runs to 14 residues. V was pared by 4 bases and J by 5 bases, with 17 bases between. In germline, CDR1 is GTSNPN, CDR2 SVGIG (reference sequence). CDR3 residues: CAWKYDVGRTEAFF. The CDR3 DNA sequence: TGTGCCTGGAAATATGACGTGGGGCGGACTGAAGCTTTCTTT.

This rearrangement joins TRBV7-3 to TRBJ2-2; TRBD2 matches at 16 bases. There are 19 residues in the CDR3. CDR1 and CDR2 (germline): SGHTA, FQGTGA. J gave up 5 bases and V 5 bases, and 11 bases lay outside the gene matches. The CDR3 sequence is CASSKGLAGGPLLTGELFF. The CDR3 DNA sequence: TGTGCCAGCAGCAAGGGACTAGCGGGAGGGCCCTTGCTGACCGGGGAGCTGTTTTTT.

The gene calls are TRBV20-1 and TRBJ2-3, with D possibly TRBD2 on 6 matching bases. V was cut by 3 bases and J by 5 bases, with 15 bases left in between. CDR3 size: 14 residues. Germline V gene sequence: CDR1 DFQATT, CDR2 SNEGSKA (reference sequence). The CDR3: CSASLRGSIDTQYF. The CDR3 DNA follows: TGCAGTGCTAGTCTACGGGGGTCAATAGATACGCAGTATTTT.

The chain joins TRBV11-3 to TRBJ2-1, with 16 bases fitting TRBD2. There are 20 residues in the CDR3. V shed 0 bases and J 6 bases; nucleotides not matched to a gene: 11. The germline CDR1 and CDR2 sequences are SGHNT and YENEEA. The CDR3 bases are TGTGCCAGCAGCTTAGATCGCGGGACTAGCGGGAGGGCCCACTCCAATGAGCAGTTCTTC. It specifies CASSLDRGTSGRAHSNEQFF. The full variable domain, in which reference TRBV11-3 and TRBJ2-1 provide the parts outside the CDR3, is EAGVVQSPRYKIIEKKQPVAFWCNPISGHNTLYWYLQNLGQGPELLIRYENEEAVDDSQLPKDRFSAERLKGVDSTLKIQPAELGDSAVYLCASSLDRGTSGRAHSNEQFFGPGTRLTVL.

The chain joins TRBV2 to TRBJ1-1, with 8 positions matching TRBD1. CDR3 length: 14 residues. V shed 6 bases, J shed 5 bases, and the junction held 8 bases outside the gene matches. Germline assignment: CDR1 SNHLY and CDR2 FYNNEI. CDR3 bases: TGTGCCAGCAGGGATACAGGGGGGGGGACTGAAGCTTTCTTT. It translates to CASRDTGGGTEAFF.

In nucleotides, the CDR3 is TGTGCCAGCAGCGTTGACAGGGGTAAAGAGACCCAGTACTTC. It codes for CASSVDRGKETQYF. The J gene is TRBJ2-5, the V gene TRBV9; TRBD1 matches at 8 bases. Unmatched junction bases numbered 3, after V lost 2 bases and J lost 3 bases. The length of the CDR3 is 14 residues. Germline V CDR1 and CDR2: SGDLS, YYNGEE.

V usage is TRBV5-1 and J usage is TRBJ1-6, with 10 positions matching TRBD1. This CDR3 has 15 amino acids. The ends lost 3 bases at V and 10 bases at J; junction bases unmatched: 7. Germline V gene lookup returns CDR1 SGHRS and CDR2 YFSETQ. The CDR3 DNA reads as TGCGCCAGCAGCTCCGAGGGGACAGGGGTCTCACCCCTCCACTTT. This translates into CASSSEGTGVSPLHF.

This clone was detected only a few times. This chain uses TRBV18 with TRBJ1-1; 9 bases fit TRBD1. The CDR3 has 16 amino acids. In germline, CDR1 is KGHSH, CDR2 LQKENI. V dropped 3 bases and J dropped 0; count of bases not matched to a gene: 5. CDR3: CASSPTGQGMNTEAFF. In nucleotides, the CDR3 is TGTGCCAGCTCACCTACGGGACAGGGAATGAACACTGAAGCTTTCTTT.

The chain recombines TRBV9 with TRBJ1-6; TRBD1 aligns across 8 bases. This CDR3 has 14 residues. With V trimmed by 1 base and J by 7 bases, 1 base remained unmatched. Per germline, CDR1 SGDLS and CDR2 YYNGEE. The CDR3 spells CASSVRTGNSPLHF. DNA for the CDR3: TGTGCCAGCAGCGTACGGACAGGGAATTCACCCCTCCACTTT.

The rearrangement uses TRBV4-2 and TRBJ1-1, with D tentatively TRBD1 (5 bases). This CDR3 contains 12 residues. CDR1 is LGHNA and CDR2 is YNFKEQ in the germline V gene. The ends were cut back, 5 bases at V and 10 bases at J, with 14 bases in the middle. The CDR3, as DNA: TGTGCCAGCAGCTCTCCGGACAAGCGAGCTTTCTTT. Translating it yields CASSSPDKRAFF.

The V gene is TRBV18, the J gene TRBJ2-7; 8 nucleotides line up with TRBD2. V shed 3 bases and J 1 base; nucleotides not matched to a gene: 2. Germline CDR1 KGHSH, CDR2 LQKENI. The length of the CDR3 is 14 residues. Here the CDR3 DNA reads TGTGCCAGCTCACCCGGCGGGAGGTCCTACGAGCAGTACTTC. This sequence encodes CASSPGGRSYEQYF.

V gene TRBV6-2 or TRBV6-3 combines with J gene TRBJ1-5; TRBD1 might be the D (5 bases). The CDR3 is made up of 13 amino acids. The V and J ends lost 5 bases and 7 bases respectively, with 12 bases between them. Germline CDR1 MNHEY, CDR2 SVGEGT. The chain's CDR3 is CASSPWGDQPQHF. Here the CDR3 DNA reads TGTGCCAGCAGTCCCTGGGGGGACCAGCCCCAGCATTTT.

The V call is TRBV7-2, the J call TRBJ2-1, with 7 nucleotides matching TRBD2. Germline assignment: CDR1 SGHTA and CDR2 FQGNSA. V trimming: 3 bases; J trimming: 6 bases; junction bases outside the gene matches: 8. The CDR3 is made up of 15 amino acids. The CDR3 loop is CASSFLRPSGNEQFF. Here the CDR3 DNA reads TGTGCCAGCAGCTTTTTACGCCCTAGCGGCAATGAGCAGTTCTTC. Full variable domain (outside the CDR3, taken from reference TRBV7-2 and TRBJ2-1): GAGVSQSPSNKVTEKGKDVELRCDPISGHTALYWYRQSLGQGLEFLIYFQGNSAPDKSGLPSDRFSAERTGGSVSTLTIQRTQQEDSAVYLCASSFLRPSGNEQFFGPGTRLTVL.

The chain uses TRBV3-1 (or the pseudogene TRBV3-2) and TRBJ1-1; 9 nucleotides match TRBD1. The germline V gene has CDR1 LGHDT and CDR2 YNNKEL (reference sequence). This CDR3 is built from 15 residues. The V gene end was trimmed by 4 bases and the J gene end by 6 bases; junction bases not matched to a gene: 9. The CDR3 is CASSPHPGTGPEAFF. The CDR3 DNA sequence: TGTGCCAGCAGCCCCCACCCCGGGACAGGGCCTGAAGCTTTCTTT.

This chain links TRBV19 with TRBJ2-3; TRBD2 is a possible D gene (6 bases). The V gene lost 5 bases and the J gene lost 0 bases, with 12 bases spanning the gap. CDR3 size: 15 residues. Germline loops: CDR1 LNHDA, CDR2 SQIVND (reference sequence). CDR3 nucleotides: TGTGCCAGTAGTTCAACCGGGACTAGCACAGATACGCAGTATTTT. As protein: CASSSTGTSTDTQYF.

This clone was observed a handful of times. V gene TRBV2 combines with J gene TRBJ1-4, with no clear D. Germline V lookup: CDR1 SNHLY, CDR2 FYNNEI. Trimming left V 6 bases short and J 7 bases short, with 12 bases between. This CDR3 contains 13 residues. CDR3 nucleotides: TGTGCCAGCAGCCCTTTCAAGCCTGAAAAACTGTTTTTT. Its translation is CASSPFKPEKLFF.